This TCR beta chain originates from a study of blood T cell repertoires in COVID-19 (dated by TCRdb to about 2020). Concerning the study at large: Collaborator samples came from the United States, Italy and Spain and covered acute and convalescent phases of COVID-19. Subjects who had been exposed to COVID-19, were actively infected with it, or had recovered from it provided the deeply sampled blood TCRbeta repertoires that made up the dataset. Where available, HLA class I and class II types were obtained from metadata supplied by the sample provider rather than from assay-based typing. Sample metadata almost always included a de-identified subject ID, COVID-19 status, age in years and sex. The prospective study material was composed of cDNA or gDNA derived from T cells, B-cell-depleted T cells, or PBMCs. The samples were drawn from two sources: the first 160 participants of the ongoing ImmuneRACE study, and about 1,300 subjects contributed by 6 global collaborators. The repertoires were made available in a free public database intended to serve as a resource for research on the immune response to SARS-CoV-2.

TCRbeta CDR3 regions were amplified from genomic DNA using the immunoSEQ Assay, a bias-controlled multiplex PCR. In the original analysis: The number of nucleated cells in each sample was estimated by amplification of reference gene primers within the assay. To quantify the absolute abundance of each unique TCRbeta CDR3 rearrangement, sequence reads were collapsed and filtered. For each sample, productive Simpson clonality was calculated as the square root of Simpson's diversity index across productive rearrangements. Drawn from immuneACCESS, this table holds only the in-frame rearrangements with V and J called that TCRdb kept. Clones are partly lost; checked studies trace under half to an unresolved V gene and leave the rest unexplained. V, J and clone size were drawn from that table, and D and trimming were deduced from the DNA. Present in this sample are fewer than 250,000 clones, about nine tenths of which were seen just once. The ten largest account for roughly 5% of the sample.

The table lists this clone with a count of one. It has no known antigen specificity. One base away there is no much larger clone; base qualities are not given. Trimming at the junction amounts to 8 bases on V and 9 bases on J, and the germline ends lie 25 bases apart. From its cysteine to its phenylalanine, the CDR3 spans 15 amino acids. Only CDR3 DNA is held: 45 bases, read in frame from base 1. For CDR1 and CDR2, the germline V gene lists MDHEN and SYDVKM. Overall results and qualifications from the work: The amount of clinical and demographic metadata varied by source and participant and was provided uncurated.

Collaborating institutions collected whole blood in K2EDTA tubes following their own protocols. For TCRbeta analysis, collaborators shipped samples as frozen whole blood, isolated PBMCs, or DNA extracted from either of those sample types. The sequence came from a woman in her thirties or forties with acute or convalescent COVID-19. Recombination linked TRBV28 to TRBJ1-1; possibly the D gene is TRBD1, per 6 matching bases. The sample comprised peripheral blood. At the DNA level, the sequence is TGTGCCAGCTCCCCCGGGGGGGCGGATAAGTTCAAAGCTTTCTTT. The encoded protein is CASSPGGADKFKAFF. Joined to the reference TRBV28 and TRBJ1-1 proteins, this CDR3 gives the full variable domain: DVKVTQSSRYLVKRTGEKVFLECVQDMDHENMFWYRQDPGLGLRLIYFSYDVKMKEKGDIPEGYSVSREKKERFSLILESASTNQTSMYLCASSPGGADKFKAFFGQGTRLTVV.